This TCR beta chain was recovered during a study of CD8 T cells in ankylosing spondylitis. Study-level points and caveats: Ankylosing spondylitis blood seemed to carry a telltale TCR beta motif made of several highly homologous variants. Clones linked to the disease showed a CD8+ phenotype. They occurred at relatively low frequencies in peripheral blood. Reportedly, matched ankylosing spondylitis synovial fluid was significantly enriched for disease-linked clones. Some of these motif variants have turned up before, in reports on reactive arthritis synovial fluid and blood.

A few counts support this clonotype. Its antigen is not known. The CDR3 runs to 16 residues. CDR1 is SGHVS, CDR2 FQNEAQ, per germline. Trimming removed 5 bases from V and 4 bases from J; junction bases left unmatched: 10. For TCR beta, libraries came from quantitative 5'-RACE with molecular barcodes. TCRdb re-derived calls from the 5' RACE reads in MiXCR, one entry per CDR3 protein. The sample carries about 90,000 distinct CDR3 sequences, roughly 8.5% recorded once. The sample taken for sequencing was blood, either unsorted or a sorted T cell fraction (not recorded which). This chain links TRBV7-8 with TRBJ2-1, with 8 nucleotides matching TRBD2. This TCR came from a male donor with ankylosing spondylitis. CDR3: CASSPLGAGVYNEQFF. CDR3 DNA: TGTGCCAGCAGCCCTTTAGGAGCGGGAGTATACAATGAGCAGTTCTTC.